This TCR beta chain stems from a study of OX40 agonist ivuxolimab in advanced cancers. About the study: At doses from 0.01 to 10 mg/kg, patients were given intravenous ivuxolimab every 2 weeks.

With respect to this clone: The antigen is unknown.

TCRdb's table, derived via immunoSEQ multiplex PCR, lists solely in-frame clones and lacks some. The data contain more than 55,000 clones, nearly 90% of them seen just once; the ten biggest clones take up about 4.8%. With 5 bases removed from V and 0 bases from J, the gap between germline ends came to 8 bases. Germline CDR1 and CDR2: MDHEN and SYDVKM. The length of the CDR3 is 14 residues. It was autoimmune disease history or systemic immunosuppression that excluded patients. Overall study results and limits: Certain nonresponders additionally had low normalized T-cell clonal expansion. The 0.1-3.0 mg/kg partial responders had among the lowest clonal expansion.

The receptor was derived from an adult with an advanced solid tumor such as melanoma, head and neck, liver or kidney cancer. Sequencing used CD4+ or CD8+ T cells sorted from blood, obtained in a trial of the OX40 agonist ivuxolimab. The chain joins TRBV28 to TRBJ1-5; D perhaps matches TRBD1 (5 bases). In DNA, the CDR3 is TGTGCCAGCAGTCGACAGAATAGCAATCAGCCCCAGCATTTT. It yields the protein CASSRQNSNQPQHF.